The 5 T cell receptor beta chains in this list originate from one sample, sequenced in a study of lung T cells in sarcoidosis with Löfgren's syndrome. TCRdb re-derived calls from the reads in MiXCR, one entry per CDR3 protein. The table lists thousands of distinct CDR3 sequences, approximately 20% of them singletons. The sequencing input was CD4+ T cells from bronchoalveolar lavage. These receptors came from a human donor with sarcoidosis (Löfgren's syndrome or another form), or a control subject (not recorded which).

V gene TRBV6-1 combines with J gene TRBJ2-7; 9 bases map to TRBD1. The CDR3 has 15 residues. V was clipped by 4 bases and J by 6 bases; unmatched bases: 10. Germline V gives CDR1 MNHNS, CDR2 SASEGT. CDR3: CASSGNTGGATEQYV. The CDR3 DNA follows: TGTGCCAGCAGTGGCAATACAGGGGGCGCGACCGAGCAGTACGTC.

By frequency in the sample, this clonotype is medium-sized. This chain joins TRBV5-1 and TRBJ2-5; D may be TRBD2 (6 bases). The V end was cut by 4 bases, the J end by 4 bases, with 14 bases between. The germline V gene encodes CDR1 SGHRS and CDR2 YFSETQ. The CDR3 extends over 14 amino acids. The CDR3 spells CASSKTDGGETQYF. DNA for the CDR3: TGCGCCAGCAGCAAAACCGACGGGGGAGAGACCCAGTACTTC.

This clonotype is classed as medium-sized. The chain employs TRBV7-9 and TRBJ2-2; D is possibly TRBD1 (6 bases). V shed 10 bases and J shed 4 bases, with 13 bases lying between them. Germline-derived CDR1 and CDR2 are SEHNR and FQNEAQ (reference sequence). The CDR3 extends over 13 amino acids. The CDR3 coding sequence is TGTGCCACCCGGCAAGGGGGCACCGGGGAGCTGTTTTTT. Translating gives CATRQGGTGELFF.

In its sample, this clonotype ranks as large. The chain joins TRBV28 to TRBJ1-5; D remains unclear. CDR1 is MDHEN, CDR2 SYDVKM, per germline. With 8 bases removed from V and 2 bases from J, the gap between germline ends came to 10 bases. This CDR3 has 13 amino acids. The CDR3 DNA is TGTGCCAGCCTAAGGTGGGGCAATCAGCCCCAGCATTTT. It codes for CASLRWGNQPQHF.

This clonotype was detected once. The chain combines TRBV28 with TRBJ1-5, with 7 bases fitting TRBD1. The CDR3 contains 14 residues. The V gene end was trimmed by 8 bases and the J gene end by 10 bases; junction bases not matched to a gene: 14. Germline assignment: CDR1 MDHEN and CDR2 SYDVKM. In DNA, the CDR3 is TGTGCCAGCGGTGAGTTAGGTAACAGGGGACCCCAGCATTTT. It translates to CASGELGNRGPQHF.